These T cell receptor beta chains were read from a single sample in a study of cytomegalovirus exposure and HLA in healthy donors. Assay: immunoSEQ multiplex PCR; the TCRdb copy retains only in-frame clones and omits some. The table includes 130,000 to 150,000 clones, 80% detected once. The specimen sequenced was PBMCs. The receptors originated from a man in his forties in good health and CMV-seropositive. CDR3s include the opening cysteine and the closing phenylalanine or tryptophan. A D gene is named only where the DNA matches it firmly. Clone size, where shown, is once, few, many, or a class for clones that have expanded.

CDR3nt	CDR3aa	j_gene	abundance	d_gene	v_gene
TGTGCCAGCAGCCCGACCGGGACACCTGACTACGAGCAGTACTTC	CASSPTGTPDYEQYF	TRBJ2-7	once	-	TRBV7-2
TGTGCCAGCAGTTCGGGACACCACGAGCAGTACTTC	CASSSGHHEQYF	TRBJ2-7	-	-	TRBV28
TGTGCCAGCAGCTTGCCTAGCGGGGGTGAGCAGTTCTTC	CASSLPSGGEQFF	TRBJ2-1	-	TRBD2	TRBV5-4
TGTGCCAGCAGTCCCGAGACAAACTATGGCTACACCTTC	CASSPETNYGYTF	TRBJ1-2	-	-	TRBV2
TGTGCCAGCAGCTCTTTAGCTAGCGGAGCTAGCACAGATACGCAGTATTTT	CASSSLASGASTDTQYF	TRBJ2-3	-	TRBD2	TRBV14
TGTGCCAGCAGCTTAGGTCCGCGGAGAAGGGGGATGAACACTGAAGCTTTCTTT	CASSLGPRRRGMNTEAFF	TRBJ1-1	few	-	TRBV7-2
TGTGCCAGCAGCCCAGGGACAGGGGTTTTGTACGAGCAGTACTTC	CASSPGTGVLYEQYF	TRBJ2-7	-	TRBD1	TRBV7-6
TGTGCCAGTAGCTCCACGGGATATAGCAATCAGCCCCAGCATTTT	CASSSTGYSNQPQHF	TRBJ1-5	-	-	TRBV19
TGCAGTGCTCGGCACTCGGAGACGCAGTATTTT	CSARHSETQYF	TRBJ2-3	-	-	TRBV20-1
TGTGCCAGCTCACCGCAGGGACAGGCTAATGAAAAACTGTTTTTT	CASSPQGQANEKLFF	TRBJ1-4	-	TRBD1	TRBV18
TGTGCCAGCAGTAGAGGCTCACTCAAACCCTACGAGCAGTACTTC	CASSRGSLKPYEQYF	TRBJ2-7	-	-	TRBV6-5
TGTGCCAGCAGCCTCATATCAATTCGACAGGCCCTCCACTTC	CASSLISIRQALHF	TRBJ2-7	-	-	TRBV5-6
TGTGCCTGGGGGGCAGCGGGAGCTCCTAGCACAGATACGCAGTATTTT	CAWGAAGAPSTDTQYF	TRBJ2-3	-	TRBD2	TRBV30
TGCGCCAGCAGTGAGTGGCAACAAGTGTACCAAGAGACCCAGTACTTC	CASSEWQQVYQETQYF	TRBJ2-5	-	-	TRBV10-2
TGTGCTAGTGGTTTGGTGACAGGGGCGGTAGAGACCCAGTACTTC	CASGLVTGAVETQYF	TRBJ2-5	-	TRBD1	TRBV12-5
TGCAGCGTTCGGTGGCCCGGAGCGGCCCAAGAGACCCAGTACTTC	CSVRWPGAAQETQYF	TRBJ2-5	-	-	TRBV29-1
TGTGCCAGCTTCCAGCGGAACACCGGGGAGCTGTTTTTT	CASFQRNTGELFF	TRBJ2-2	-	-	TRBV5-4
TGTGCCAGCAGGCCGGACAGGGTCATCCCTGAAGCTTTCTTT	CASRPDRVIPEAFF	TRBJ1-1	once	TRBD1	TRBV6-5
TGTGCCAGCAGCAAGGACAGGGGAGGCAAAAACATTCAGTACTTC	CASSKDRGGKNIQYF	TRBJ2-4	-	TRBD1	TRBV6-6
TGCAGCGGTCAGGGTCAGGGTGGCTACACCTTC	CSGQGQGGYTF	TRBJ1-2	-	-	TRBV29-1
TGTGCCAGCGGTGGGAAAGGACACCCATATCAGCCCCAGCATTTT	CASGGKGHPYQPQHF	TRBJ1-5	-	-	TRBV28
TGCAGCGTTGATGAGGGAAACTCCTACGAGCAGTACTTC	CSVDEGNSYEQYF	TRBJ2-7	-	-	TRBV29-1
TGCGCCAGCAGTGGAGAATTTCAAGAGACCCAGTACTTC	CASSGEFQETQYF	TRBJ2-5	-	-	TRBV10-2
TGTGCCAGCAGCCCCTTGGGGAGCGGGGGTAGCACAGATACGCAGTATTTT	CASSPLGSGGSTDTQYF	TRBJ2-3	-	TRBD2	TRBV4-2
TGTGCCAGCTCCATCGGGGGACTCACAGATACGCAGTATTTT	CASSIGGLTDTQYF	TRBJ2-3	-	-	TRBV7-3
TGTGCCAGCTGCCGGGACAACTCTGGAAACACCATATATTTT	CASCRDNSGNTIYF	TRBJ1-3	-	-	TRBV5-5
TGCGCCAGCAGCCAAGATCGAGGGAGGATCTCACCCCTCCACTTT	CASSQDRGRISPLHF	TRBJ1-6	once	-	TRBV4-3
TGCGCCAGCAGCCAAGCAGGGACAGGGATCCGGGGCTACACCTTC	CASSQAGTGIRGYTF	TRBJ1-2	-	TRBD1	TRBV4-1
TGCGCCAGCAGCTCCGGACTAGCGGGAGGGTACCAAAGAGGGTACGAGCAGTACTTC	CASSSGLAGGYQRGYEQYF	TRBJ2-7	-	TRBD2	TRBV5-1
TGTGCCAGCAGCTCGTTAAGTTGGGACAAGGGTCAACAAGAGACCCAGTACTTC	CASSSLSWDKGQQETQYF	TRBJ2-5	few	-	TRBV5-8
TGTGCCTGGAGTGCAGGGACAGGGGGTGGGGACACCATATATTTT	CAWSAGTGGGDTIYF	TRBJ1-3	-	TRBD1	TRBV30
TGTGCCAGCAGCGAGCGGGAGGAGGGCTACGAGCAGTACTTC	CASSEREEGYEQYF	TRBJ2-7	-	TRBD2	TRBV27
TGTGCCAGCAGCGTAGGGACTAGCGGGAGTTCCTACAATGAGCAGTTCTTC	CASSVGTSGSSYNEQFF	TRBJ2-1	few	TRBD2	TRBV9
TGTGCCAGCAGTCAACAGGGATACGAGCAGTACTTC	CASSQQGYEQYF	TRBJ2-7	many	-	TRBV2
TGTGCCAGCAGCCCAGATATTGCCACCGGGGAGCTGTTTTTT	CASSPDIATGELFF	TRBJ2-2	-	-	TRBV6-5
TGTGCCAGCAGTTTATCGGAGGGGTATGGACTGTTTTTT	CASSLSEGYGLFF	TRBJ1-4	-	-	TRBV27
TGTGCCAGTAGCTGGGACAGCCCTAACAATGAGCAGTTCTTC	CASSWDSPNNEQFF	TRBJ2-1	once	TRBD1	TRBV19
TGTGCCAGCAGCGCCGGGACTTCGGCCTACAATGAGCAGTTCTTC	CASSAGTSAYNEQFF	TRBJ2-1	-	-	TRBV7-8
TGTGCCAGCAGCCAAGGGACAGGGAGGAACACCGGGGAGCTGTTTTTT	CASSQGTGRNTGELFF	TRBJ2-2	-	TRBD1	TRBV7-3
TGTGCCAGCAGTGAAAAGACCCTTAAACAGGGGGAGCTGTTTTTT	CASSEKTLKQGELFF	TRBJ2-2	-	-	TRBV2
TGTGCCAGCAGAGGGGATAATGAAAAACTGTTTTTT	CASRGDNEKLFF	TRBJ1-4	-	-	TRBV28
TGTGCCAGCAGGCCAACCCGGACTAGCGGGAGAGGGGATACGCAGTATTTT	CASRPTRTSGRGDTQYF	TRBJ2-3	-	TRBD2	TRBV4-2
TGTGCCATCAGTGAGCCGGGACTAGGAAATGAGCAGTTCTTC	CAISEPGLGNEQFF	TRBJ2-1	-	TRBD2	TRBV10-3
TGTGCCAGTAGTATCGACAGGGAAGGCGAGCAGTACTTC	CASSIDREGEQYF	TRBJ2-7	-	TRBD1	TRBV19
TGCGCCAGCAGCTCGACTAGCGGGGGGGCCCCGGGAACCGGGGAGCTGTTTTTT	CASSSTSGGAPGTGELFF	TRBJ2-2	-	TRBD2	TRBV5-1
TGTGCCAGCAGCTCTACGACAGGGGAAGGTCTGAGAGCTTTCTTT	CASSSTTGEGLRAFF	TRBJ1-1	-	TRBD1	TRBV7-8
TGTGCCTCACGGACAGGGAGTCAGCCCCAGCATTTT	CASRTGSQPQHF	TRBJ1-5	-	TRBD1	TRBV30
TGTGCCAGCATGCGAGGAGCGTCAAACACCGGGGAGCTGTTTTTT	CASMRGASNTGELFF	TRBJ2-2	-	-	TRBV9
TGTGCTAGCAGCTTAGGGTTAGGGGAGGGCTACGAGCAGTACTTC	CASSLGLGEGYEQYF	TRBJ2-7	once	TRBD2	TRBV7-7
TGTGCCAGCAGCCCAGGGGGGACCCTGAGCCTCAATGAGCAGTTCTTC	CASSPGGTLSLNEQFF	TRBJ2-1	-	-	TRBV5-4
TGTGCCAGCAGCTGGGGAGATGGTGAAGCTTTCTTT	CASSWGDGEAFF	TRBJ1-1	-	-	TRBV5-6
TGTGCCAGCAGTCCTTTAGCGGGGGCCTCCCAAGAGACCCAGTACTTC	CASSPLAGASQETQYF	TRBJ2-5	-	TRBD2	TRBV28
TGTGCCAGCAGTTTCCCCGCAGGGGGGACCTTTCTTGAAGCTTTCTTT	CASSFPAGGTFLEAFF	TRBJ1-1	-	TRBD1	TRBV28
TGTGCCAGCAGTGCCCCCGGACAGGCCCTTCACTCTTATTCACCCCTCCACTTT	CASSAPGQALHSYSPLHF	TRBJ1-6	-	TRBD1	TRBV6-1
TGTGCCTGGAGTGCTAACCCCAGGGGTCGAACTAATGAAAAACTGTTTTTT	CAWSANPRGRTNEKLFF	TRBJ1-4	-	-	TRBV30
TGTGCCAGTGCCTGGGGCAGGAGCAATCAGCCCCAGCATTTT	CASAWGRSNQPQHF	TRBJ1-5	-	-	TRBV19
TGTGCCAGCACCCGAGTCGGTACGGAGACCCAGTACTTC	CASTRVGTETQYF	TRBJ2-5	few	-	TRBV28
TGTGCCACCAGCAGAGCCCCCGGGACAGGGTATCCCGAGCAGTACTTC	CATSRAPGTGYPEQYF	TRBJ2-7	-	TRBD1	TRBV15
TGCGCCAGCAGCTTATCGGACAGGGGAAACACCGGGGAGCTGTTTTTT	CASSLSDRGNTGELFF	TRBJ2-2	-	TRBD1	TRBV5-1
TGTGCCACCAGCAGTGGGCTAGCGGGGAGAGATACGCAGTATTTT	CATSSGLAGRDTQYF	TRBJ2-3	-	TRBD2	TRBV15